This record looks at one T cell receptor (beta chain) sequence and its context. Authors' methods: Scientists estimated how many nucleated cells there were by amplifying reference gene primers. Using immunoSEQ multiplex PCR, the repertoire was profiled, and TCRdb retains in-frame clones only, with some absent. The D gene and trimming were derived from the DNA, and the V and J assignments and clone size from that table. The sample holds under 250,000 clones, about 83% seen once. The entry originates in a study of blood T cell repertoires in COVID-19. About the research overall: The study drew acute and convalescent COVID-19 samples from the United States, Italy and Spain. PBMCs, B-cell-depleted T cells, or T cells provided the cDNA or gDNA that made up the material.

The length of the CDR3 is 14 residues. Trimming stripped 9 bases from V and 4 bases from J, with 18 bases between. CDR1 is LNHDA and CDR2 is SQIVND in the germline V gene (reference sequence). This sequence was found in a man aged 35 to 55 with active or convalescent COVID-19. This chain links TRBV19 with TRBJ1-1; D may be TRBD1 (5 bases). Sequenced input: peripheral blood. In nucleotides, the CDR3 is TGTGCCAGCTCAATGACTGTAGGGGTCACTGAAGCTTTCTTT. Protein: CASSMTVGVTEAFF.